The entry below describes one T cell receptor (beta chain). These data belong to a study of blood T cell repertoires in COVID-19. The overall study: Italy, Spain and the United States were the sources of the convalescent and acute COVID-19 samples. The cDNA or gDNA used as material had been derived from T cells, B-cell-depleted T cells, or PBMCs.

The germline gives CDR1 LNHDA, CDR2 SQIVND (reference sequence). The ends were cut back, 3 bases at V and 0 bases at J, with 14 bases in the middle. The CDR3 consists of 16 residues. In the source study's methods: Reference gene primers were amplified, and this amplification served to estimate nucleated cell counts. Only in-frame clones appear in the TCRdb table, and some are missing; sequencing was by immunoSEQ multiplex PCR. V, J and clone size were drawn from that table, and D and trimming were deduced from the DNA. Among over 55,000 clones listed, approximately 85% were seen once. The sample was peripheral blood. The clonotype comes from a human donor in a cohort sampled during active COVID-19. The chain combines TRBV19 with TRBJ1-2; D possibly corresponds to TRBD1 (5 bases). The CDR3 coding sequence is TGTGCCAGTAGTATTTGGGGCTCACCCTCTAACTATGGCTACACCTTC. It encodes CASSIWGSPSNYGYTF.